This T cell receptor beta chain was recovered during a study of blood T cell repertoires in COVID-19. Whole-study context: From the United States, Italy and Spain came samples of acute and convalescent COVID-19. PBMCs, B-cell-depleted T cells, or T cells were the source of the cDNA or gDNA that made up the material.

V was trimmed by 0 bases and J by 4 bases, leaving 13 bases between them. This CDR3 contains 15 residues. CDR1 SGHRS and CDR2 YFSETQ come from the germline V gene. Seattle patient enrollment occurred during active infection, with longitudinal follow-up thereafter. Original data processing: Scientists estimated how many nucleated cells there were by amplifying reference gene primers. Libraries were prepared by immunoSEQ multiplex PCR; TCRdb keeps only in-frame clonotypes and omits some of them. The DNA was the basis for D and trimming; V, J and clone size are from that table. The top ten hold approximately 1.6% of the sample, which has roughly 38,000 clones, 84% seen once. This clone was seen a handful of times.

Sequenced material: peripheral blood. The chain couples TRBV5-1 to TRBJ1-2; no clear D. This TCR derives from a man aged 60 to 69 with COVID-19, enrolled during active disease. CDR3 DNA sequence: TGCGCCAGCAGCTTGGCGGCAGGACTAGGCTATGGCTACACCTTC. This encodes CASSLAAGLGYGYTF.